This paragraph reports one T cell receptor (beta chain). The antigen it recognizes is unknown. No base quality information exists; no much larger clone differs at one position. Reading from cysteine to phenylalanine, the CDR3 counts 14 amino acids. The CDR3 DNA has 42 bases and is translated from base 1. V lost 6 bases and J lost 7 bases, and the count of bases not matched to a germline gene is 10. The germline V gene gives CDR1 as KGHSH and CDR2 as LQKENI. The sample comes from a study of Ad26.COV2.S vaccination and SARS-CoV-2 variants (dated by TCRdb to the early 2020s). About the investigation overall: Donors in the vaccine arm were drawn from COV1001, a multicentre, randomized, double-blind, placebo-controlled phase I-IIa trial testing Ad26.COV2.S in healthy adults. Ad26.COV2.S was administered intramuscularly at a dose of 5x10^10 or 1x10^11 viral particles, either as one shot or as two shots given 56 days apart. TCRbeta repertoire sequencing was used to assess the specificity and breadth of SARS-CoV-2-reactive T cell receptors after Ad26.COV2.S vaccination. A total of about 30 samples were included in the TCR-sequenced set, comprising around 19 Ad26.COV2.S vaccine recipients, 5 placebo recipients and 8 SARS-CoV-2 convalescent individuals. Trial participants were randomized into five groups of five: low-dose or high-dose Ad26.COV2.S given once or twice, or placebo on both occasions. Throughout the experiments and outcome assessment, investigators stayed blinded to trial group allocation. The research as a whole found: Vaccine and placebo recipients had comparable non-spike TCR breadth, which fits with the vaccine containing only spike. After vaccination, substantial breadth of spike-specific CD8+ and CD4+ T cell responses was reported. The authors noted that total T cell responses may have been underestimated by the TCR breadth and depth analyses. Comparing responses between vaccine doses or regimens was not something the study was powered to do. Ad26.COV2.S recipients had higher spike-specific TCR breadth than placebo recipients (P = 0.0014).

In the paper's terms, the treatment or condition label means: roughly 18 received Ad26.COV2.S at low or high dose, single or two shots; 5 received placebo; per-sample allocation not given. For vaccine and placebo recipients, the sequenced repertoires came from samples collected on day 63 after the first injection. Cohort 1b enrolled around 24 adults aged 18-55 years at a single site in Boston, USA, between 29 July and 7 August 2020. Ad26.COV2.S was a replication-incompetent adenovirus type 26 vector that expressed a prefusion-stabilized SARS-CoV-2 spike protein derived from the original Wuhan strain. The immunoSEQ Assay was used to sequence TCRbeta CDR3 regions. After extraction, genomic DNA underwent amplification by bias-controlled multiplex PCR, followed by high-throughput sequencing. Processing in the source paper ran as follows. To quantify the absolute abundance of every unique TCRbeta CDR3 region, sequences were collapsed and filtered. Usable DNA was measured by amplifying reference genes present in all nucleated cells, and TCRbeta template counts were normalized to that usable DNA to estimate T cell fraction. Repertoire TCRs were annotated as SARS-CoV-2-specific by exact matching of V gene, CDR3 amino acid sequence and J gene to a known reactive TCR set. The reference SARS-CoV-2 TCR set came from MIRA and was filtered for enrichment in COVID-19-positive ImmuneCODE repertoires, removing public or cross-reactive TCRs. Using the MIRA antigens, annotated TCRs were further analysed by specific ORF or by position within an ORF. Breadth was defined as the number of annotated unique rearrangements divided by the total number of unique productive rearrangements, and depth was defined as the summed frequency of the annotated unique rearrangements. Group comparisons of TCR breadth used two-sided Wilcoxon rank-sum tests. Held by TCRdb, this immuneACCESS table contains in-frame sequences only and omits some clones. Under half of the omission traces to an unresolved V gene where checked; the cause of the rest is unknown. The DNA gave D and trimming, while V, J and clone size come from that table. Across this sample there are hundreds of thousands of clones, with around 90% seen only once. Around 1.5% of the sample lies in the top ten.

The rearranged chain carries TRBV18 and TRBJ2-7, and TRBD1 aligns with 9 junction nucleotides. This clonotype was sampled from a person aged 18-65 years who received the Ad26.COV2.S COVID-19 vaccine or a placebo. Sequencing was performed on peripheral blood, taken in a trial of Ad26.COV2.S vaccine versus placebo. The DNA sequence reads TGTGCCAGCTCCCCCGGGACAGGGTGGATGGAGCAGTACTTC. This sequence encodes CASSPGTGWMEQYF.